These T cell receptor beta chains were read from a single sample in a study of blood T cell repertoires in COVID-19. The table came from immunoSEQ multiplex PCR; TCRdb's copy has only in-frame clones and leaves some out. Here the sample spans around 100,000 clones, 87% being singletons. Input material: peripheral blood. These receptors were obtained from a human donor in a cohort sampled during active COVID-19. Both conserved end residues are part of each CDR3. A D gene is named only where the DNA matches it firmly. Some rows mark clone size as missing; the rest say once, few, many or name a class of expanded clone.

abundance: .
v_gene: TRBV9
j_gene: TRBJ2-1
d_gene: TRBD1
CDR3aa: CASSVGQAKPYNEQFF
CDR3nt: TGTGCCAGCAGCGTTGGACAGGCCAAACCCTACAATGAGCAGTTCTTC

abundance: .
v_gene: TRBV19
j_gene: TRBJ1-4
d_gene: TRBD1
CDR3aa: CASMAGTAKEKLFF
CDR3nt: TGTGCCAGTATGGCCGGGACAGCCAAAGAAAAACTGTTTTTT

abundance: .
v_gene: TRBV7-9
j_gene: TRBJ1-2
d_gene: .
CDR3aa: CASSLAYTGQANYGYTF
CDR3nt: TGTGCCAGCAGCTTAGCTTATACAGGGCAAGCTAACTATGGCTACACCTTC

abundance: .
v_gene: TRBV10-3
j_gene: TRBJ2-1
d_gene: .
CDR3aa: CAISESIGGHEQFF
CDR3nt: TGTGCCATCAGTGAGTCTATCGGCGGGCATGAGCAGTTCTTC

abundance: .
v_gene: TRBV29-1
j_gene: TRBJ2-5
d_gene: TRBD2
CDR3aa: CSVRGEETQYF
CDR3nt: TGCAGCGTTCGGGGGGAAGAGACCCAGTACTTC

abundance: .
v_gene: TRBV7-2
j_gene: TRBJ2-7
d_gene: .
CDR3aa: CASSLVAGSSYEQYF
CDR3nt: TGTGCCAGCAGCTTAGTGGCTGGCAGCTCCTACGAGCAGTACTTC

abundance: .
v_gene: TRBV29-1
j_gene: TRBJ1-2
d_gene: TRBD1
CDR3aa: CSVEGQGLYGYTF
CDR3nt: TGCAGCGTGGAGGGACAGGGCCTCTATGGCTACACCTTC

abundance: once
v_gene: TRBV28
j_gene: TRBJ1-5
d_gene: .
CDR3aa: CASRSDSNQPQHF
CDR3nt: TGTGCCAGCAGATCAGATAGCAATCAGCCCCAGCATTTT

abundance: .
v_gene: TRBV29-1
j_gene: TRBJ1-4
d_gene: TRBD1
CDR3aa: CSITGQAEKLFF
CDR3nt: TGCAGCATTACGGGACAGGCAGAAAAACTGTTTTTT

abundance: .
v_gene: TRBV14
j_gene: TRBJ1-5
d_gene: TRBD1
CDR3aa: CASSQEDRLNQPQHF
CDR3nt: TGTGCCAGCAGCCAAGAGGACAGGCTCAATCAGCCCCAGCATTTT

abundance: few
v_gene: TRBV6-5
j_gene: TRBJ2-7
d_gene: .
CDR3aa: CASSPGFHYEQYF
CDR3nt: TGTGCCAGCAGTCCGGGATTCCATTACGAGCAGTACTTC

abundance: .
v_gene: TRBV6-1
j_gene: TRBJ2-1
d_gene: TRBD2
CDR3aa: CASSERTSGLMGGYNEQFF
CDR3nt: TGTGCCAGCAGTGAGAGGACTAGCGGCCTCATGGGTGGGTACAATGAGCAGTTCTTC

abundance: .
v_gene: TRBV7-6
j_gene: TRBJ2-7
d_gene: TRBD1
CDR3aa: CASSLAGTGSEQYF
CDR3nt: TGTGCCAGCAGCTTAGCCGGGACAGGGAGCGAGCAGTACTTC

abundance: .
v_gene: TRBV7-2
j_gene: TRBJ2-1
d_gene: .
CDR3aa: CASGDRIGEQFF
CDR3nt: TGTGCCAGCGGCGACAGGATAGGCGAGCAGTTCTTC

abundance: .
v_gene: TRBV6-1
j_gene: TRBJ2-7
d_gene: .
CDR3aa: CASSEYETERQYF
CDR3nt: TGTGCCAGCAGTGAATATGAGACAGAGCGGCAGTACTTC

abundance: .
v_gene: TRBV6-5
j_gene: TRBJ2-5
d_gene: TRBD1
CDR3aa: CASSDRGAKTQYF
CDR3nt: TGTGCCAGCAGCGACAGGGGCGCAAAGACCCAGTACTTC

abundance: .
v_gene: TRBV5-6
j_gene: TRBJ2-4
d_gene: TRBD1
CDR3aa: CASRRRGGWDKNIQYF
CDR3nt: TGTGCCAGCAGGCGAAGAGGGGGCTGGGACAAAAACATTCAGTACTTC

abundance: .
v_gene: TRBV27
j_gene: TRBJ1-6
d_gene: TRBD1
CDR3aa: CASSSDRGLVYNNSPLHF
CDR3nt: TGTGCCAGCAGTTCGGACAGGGGATTGGTTTATAATAATTCACCCCTCCACTTT

abundance: .
v_gene: TRBV6-6
j_gene: TRBJ1-3
d_gene: .
CDR3aa: CASTTGHRNTIYF
CDR3nt: TGTGCCAGCACCACGGGACATCGAAACACCATATATTTT

abundance: .
v_gene: TRBV5-1
j_gene: TRBJ2-7
d_gene: .
CDR3aa: CASSSNRETEQYF
CDR3nt: TGCGCCAGCAGCTCCAACAGGGAGACCGAGCAGTACTTC

abundance: .
v_gene: TRBV4-1
j_gene: TRBJ2-3
d_gene: .
CDR3aa: CASSQSGSDTQYF
CDR3nt: TGCGCCAGCAGCCAAAGCGGTTCAGATACGCAGTATTTT

abundance: .
v_gene: TRBV6-1
j_gene: TRBJ1-1
d_gene: TRBD1
CDR3aa: CASSDQTGYTEAFF
CDR3nt: TGTGCCAGCAGTGACCAGACAGGGTACACTGAAGCTTTCTTT

abundance: .
v_gene: TRBV24-1
j_gene: TRBJ2-1
d_gene: .
CDR3aa: CATSVGGSNEQFF
CDR3nt: TGTGCCACCAGTGTTGGGGGGTCCAATGAGCAGTTCTTC

abundance: .
v_gene: TRBV5-1
j_gene: TRBJ2-7
d_gene: TRBD1
CDR3aa: CASSTGQVNYEQYF
CDR3nt: TGCGCCAGCAGCACCGGACAGGTAAACTACGAGCAGTACTTC

abundance: .
v_gene: TRBV9
j_gene: TRBJ1-5
d_gene: .
CDR3aa: CASSVGVRSDQPQHF
CDR3nt: TGTGCCAGCAGCGTAGGCGTGAGGTCGGATCAGCCCCAGCATTTT

abundance: .
v_gene: TRBV5-1
j_gene: TRBJ2-3
d_gene: TRBD1
CDR3aa: CASSTSPTGGATDTQYF
CDR3nt: TGCGCCAGCAGCACCTCCCCGACAGGGGGCGCAACAGATACGCAGTATTTT

abundance: few
v_gene: TRBV10-3
j_gene: TRBJ2-1
d_gene: .
CDR3aa: CAISDLDRASYNEQFF
CDR3nt: TGTGCCATCAGTGACCTTGACAGAGCATCCTACAATGAGCAGTTCTTC

abundance: .
v_gene: TRBV28
j_gene: TRBJ2-3
d_gene: .
CDR3aa: CASSPLTAEDTDTQYF
CDR3nt: TGTGCCAGCAGTCCCCTAACTGCCGAGGATACAGATACGCAGTATTTT

abundance: .
v_gene: TRBV30
j_gene: TRBJ2-1
d_gene: .
CDR3aa: CAWGISGGSGQFF
CDR3nt: TGTGCCTGGGGCATATCAGGAGGGTCCGGGCAGTTCTTC

abundance: .
v_gene: TRBV27
j_gene: TRBJ2-3
d_gene: TRBD2
CDR3aa: CASSPGLAPYTDTQYF
CDR3nt: TGTGCCAGCAGTCCCGGACTAGCTCCCTACACAGATACGCAGTATTTT

abundance: .
v_gene: TRBV28
j_gene: TRBJ2-7
d_gene: .
CDR3aa: CASRLQGSYEQYF
CDR3nt: TGTGCCAGCAGATTACAGGGATCCTACGAGCAGTACTTC

abundance: .
v_gene: TRBV9
j_gene: TRBJ2-7
d_gene: .
CDR3aa: CASSTLGAGYEQYF
CDR3nt: TGTGCCAGCAGCACCTTAGGGGCTGGCTACGAGCAGTACTTC

abundance: .
v_gene: TRBV6-6
j_gene: TRBJ1-4
d_gene: .
CDR3aa: CASSLGGEKLFF
CDR3nt: TGTGCCAGCAGCTTGGGGGGTGAAAAACTGTTTTTT

abundance: .
v_gene: TRBV28
j_gene: TRBJ1-6
d_gene: .
CDR3aa: CASSFGGDPYNSPLHF
CDR3nt: TGTGCCAGCAGTTTCGGGGGGGATCCCTATAATTCACCCCTCCACTTT

abundance: .
v_gene: TRBV13
j_gene: TRBJ2-3
d_gene: .
CDR3aa: CASSSTLGSPGFNTQYF
CDR3nt: TGTGCCAGCAGTTCGACTCTAGGTTCCCCGGGGTTCAATACGCAGTATTTT

abundance: .
v_gene: TRBV4-1
j_gene: TRBJ2-1
d_gene: .
CDR3aa: CASSHGQWENDNEQFF
CDR3nt: TGCGCCAGCAGCCACGGGCAGTGGGAGAACGACAATGAGCAGTTCTTC

abundance: .
v_gene: TRBV6-5
j_gene: TRBJ2-3
d_gene: .
CDR3aa: CASSYSSGGATDTQYF
CDR3nt: TGTGCCAGCAGTTACTCCTCTGGGGGCGCTACAGATACGCAGTATTTT

abundance: .
v_gene: TRBV5-1
j_gene: TRBJ2-7
d_gene: .
CDR3aa: CASSSTTGTRSF
CDR3nt: TGCGCCAGCAGCTCAACAACCGGGACACGTTCCTTC

abundance: .
v_gene: TRBV25-1
j_gene: TRBJ2-2
d_gene: TRBD1
CDR3aa: CASSEFKGGWTTGELFF
CDR3nt: TGTGCCAGCAGTGAATTCAAAGGGGGCTGGACCACCGGGGAGCTGTTTTTT

abundance: .
v_gene: TRBV28
j_gene: TRBJ2-2
d_gene: TRBD2
CDR3aa: CASSSLAGGPFGELFF
CDR3nt: TGTGCCAGCAGTTCACTAGCGGGGGGGCCGTTTGGGGAGCTGTTTTTT

abundance: .
v_gene: TRBV28
j_gene: TRBJ2-5
d_gene: .
CDR3aa: CASSRGTEETQYF
CDR3nt: TGTGCCAGCAGCCGCGGGACAGAAGAGACCCAGTACTTC

abundance: .
v_gene: TRBV24-1
j_gene: TRBJ2-3
d_gene: .
CDR3aa: CATSDLARDTDTQYF
CDR3nt: TGTGCCACCAGTGATTTGGCCCGGGACACAGATACGCAGTATTTT

abundance: .
v_gene: TRBV29-1
j_gene: TRBJ1-2
d_gene: .
CDR3aa: CSVWARADGYTF
CDR3nt: TGCAGCGTTTGGGCCAGGGCCGATGGCTACACCTTC

abundance: .
v_gene: TRBV7-2
j_gene: TRBJ2-3
d_gene: TRBD2
CDR3aa: CASSLTSGGRGTQYF
CDR3nt: TGTGCCAGCAGCTTAACTAGCGGGGGAAGGGGTACGCAGTATTTT

abundance: .
v_gene: TRBV15
j_gene: TRBJ1-4
d_gene: TRBD1
CDR3aa: CATSRGQGNEKLFF
CDR3nt: TGTGCCACCAGCAGAGGACAGGGAAATGAAAAACTGTTTTTT

abundance: .
v_gene: TRBV18
j_gene: TRBJ1-2
d_gene: .
CDR3aa: CASSSEGGVRYGYTF
CDR3nt: TGTGCCAGCTCATCCGAGGGAGGGGTGCGTTATGGCTACACCTTC

abundance: .
v_gene: TRBV19
j_gene: TRBJ2-1
d_gene: TRBD2
CDR3aa: CASSMMGLGYNEQFF
CDR3nt: TGTGCCAGTAGTATGATGGGACTAGGATACAATGAGCAGTTCTTC

abundance: .
v_gene: TRBV5-6
j_gene: TRBJ1-1
d_gene: TRBD1
CDR3aa: CASSLTGGDTEAFF
CDR3nt: TGTGCCAGCAGCTTGACAGGGGGGGACACTGAAGCTTTCTTT

abundance: .
v_gene: TRBV5-1
j_gene: TRBJ2-5
d_gene: .
CDR3aa: CASSLGRTKETQYF
CDR3nt: TGCGCCAGCAGCCTGGGACGGACTAAAGAGACCCAGTACTTC

abundance: .
v_gene: TRBV29-1
j_gene: TRBJ2-2
d_gene: TRBD2
CDR3aa: CSATRAGGPGTGELFF
CDR3nt: TGCAGCGCCACAAGGGCGGGGGGGCCTGGCACCGGGGAGCTGTTTTTT